This passage covers 9 T cell receptor beta chains from one sample sequenced in a study of shared clonotypes between healthy human individuals. TCRdb keeps only in-frame clones here, not all; method: immunoSEQ multiplex PCR. The sample shows roughly 2.5 million clones, roughly nine tenths of them seen only once. Sequenced input: naive CD4+ T cells sorted from blood. Subset here: CD45RA+ positively selected. The source of these receptors is a man in his late teens or twenties in good health.

The rearrangement links TRBV19 to TRBJ2-3, with D maybe TRBD1 (8 bases). The CDR3 covers 14 residues. Trimming stripped 6 bases from V and 4 bases from J, with 14 bases between. CDR1 and CDR2 (germline): LNHDA, SQIVND (reference sequence). DNA of the CDR3: TGTGCCAGTAGGATACAGGGGGGGGCAGATACGCAGTATTTT. As protein: CASRIQGGADTQYF. The full variable domain, its missing parts supplied by reference TRBV19 and TRBJ2-3, is DGGITQSPKYLFRKEGQNVTLSCEQNLNHDAMYWYRQDPGQGLRLIYYSQIVNDFQKGDIAEGYSVSREKKESFPLTVTSAQKNPTAFYLCASRIQGGADTQYFGPGTRLTVL.

This sequence joins TRBV30 and TRBJ2-5; D is perhaps TRBD1 (6 bases). The CDR3 is made up of 13 amino acids. Trimming cost V 0 bases and J 5 bases, with 10 bases left between them. Germline loops: CDR1 GTSNPN, CDR2 SVGIG (reference sequence). For the CDR3, the DNA is TGTGCCTGGAGTGTGGGGGCTTGGGAGACCCAGTACTTC. Translation: CAWSVGAWETQYF.

The chain links TRBV18 to TRBJ2-3; D possibly corresponds to TRBD1 (6 bases). Deletions cut 4 bases from V and 6 bases from J, with 23 bases between. There are 17 residues in the CDR3. Germline CDR1 is KGHSH and CDR2 is LQKENI. The CDR3 sequence is CASSRLSRDISSDTQYF. The CDR3, as DNA: TGTGCCAGCTCACGTCTCTCCAGGGACATATCGTCGGATACGCAGTATTTT.

The J gene is TRBJ1-3, the V gene TRBV5-1; the D gene is possibly TRBD1 (6 bases). The CDR3 has 16 residues. The V end was cut by 0 bases, the J end by 0 bases, with 10 bases between. Per germline, CDR1 SGHRS and CDR2 YFSETQ. The CDR3 DNA sequence: TGCGCCAGCAGCTTGGGACAGGCGGACTCTGGAAACACCATATATTTT. Its protein is CASSLGQADSGNTIYF.

Remarks on this clone: Other DNA variants within this sample encode the same CDR3. In DNA, the CDR3 is TGCGCCAGCAGCTTCGGGTCTAGCGGCACAGATACGCAGTATTTT. Protein product: CASSFGSSGTDTQYF. The genes are TRBV5-1 and TRBJ2-3, with D perhaps TRBD2 (6 bases). Germline assignment: CDR1 SGHRS and CDR2 YFSETQ. Trimming stripped 2 bases from V and 1 base from J, with 11 bases between. This CDR3 has 15 residues.

This chain connects TRBV7-6 to TRBJ2-3; 9 nucleotides align to TRBD2. Germline loops: CDR1 SGHVS, CDR2 FNYEAQ. The CDR3 spans 16 residues. With 4 bases clipped from V and 3 bases from J, the junction kept 8 bases outside the gene matches. The CDR3 reads CASSSLAGPATDTQYF. The CDR3 coding sequence is TGTGCCAGCAGCTCCCTAGCGGGACCAGCTACAGATACGCAGTATTTT.

The chain has TRBV5-1 and TRBJ2-7, with TRBD2 matching 8 bases. The germline V gene has CDR1 SGHRS and CDR2 YFSETQ. The CDR3 is 16 amino acids. Trimming at V came to 4 bases and at J to 5 bases, leaving 14 bases not matched to a gene. CDR3: CASSPATGGGFHEQYF. The CDR3 nucleotides read TGCGCCAGCAGCCCTGCCACGGGAGGGGGATTCCACGAGCAGTACTTC.

V and J are TRBV23-1 and TRBJ2-5; TRBD1 matches at 8 bases. TRBV23-1 is an ORF, and what it does is uncertain. The CDR3 has 17 residues. The V gene end was trimmed by 2 bases and the J gene end by 2 bases; junction bases not matched to a gene: 10. The CDR3 coding sequence is TGCGCCAGCAGTCAACAGGGGGCTGGGCAGGGACAAGAGACCCAGTACTTC. Amino acid sequence: CASSQQGAGQGQETQYF.

This clone was seen a handful of times. This chain uses TRBV29-1 with TRBJ1-1; maybe TRBD1 (6 bases). Per the germline V gene, CDR1 is SQVTM and CDR2 is ANQGSEA. The CDR3 runs to 12 residues. V gave up 6 bases and J gave up 0 bases, with 8 bases separating them. CDR3 in amino acids: CSVTGLNTEAFF. The CDR3 nucleotides read TGCAGCGTAACAGGGTTGAACACTGAAGCTTTCTTT.